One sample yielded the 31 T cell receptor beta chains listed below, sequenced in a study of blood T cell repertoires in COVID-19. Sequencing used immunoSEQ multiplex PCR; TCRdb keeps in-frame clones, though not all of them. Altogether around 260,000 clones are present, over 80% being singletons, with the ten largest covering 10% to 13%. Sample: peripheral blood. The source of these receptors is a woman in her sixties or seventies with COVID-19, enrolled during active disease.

The CDR3 DNA follows: TGCGCCAGCAGAAAAGACACGAGCAATCAGCCCCAGCATTTT. It encodes CASRKDTSNQPQHF. The V gene is TRBV5-1, the J gene TRBJ1-5; no firm D call. This CDR3 has 14 amino acids. V shed 5 bases and J shed 1 base, with 10 bases lying between them. The V gene's germline CDR1 is SGHRS and CDR2 YFSETQ.

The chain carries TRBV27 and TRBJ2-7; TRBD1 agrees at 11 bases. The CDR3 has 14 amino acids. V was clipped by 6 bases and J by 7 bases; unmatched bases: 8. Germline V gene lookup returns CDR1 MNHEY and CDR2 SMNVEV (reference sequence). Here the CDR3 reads CASSKDRGQGEQYF. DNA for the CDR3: TGTGCCAGCAGCAAGGACAGGGGGCAAGGGGAGCAGTACTTC.

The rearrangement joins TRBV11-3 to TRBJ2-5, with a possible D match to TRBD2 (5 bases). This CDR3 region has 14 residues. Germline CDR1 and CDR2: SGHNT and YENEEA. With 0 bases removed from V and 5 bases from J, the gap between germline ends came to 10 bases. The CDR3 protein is CASSLDPEGETQYF. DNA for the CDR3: TGTGCCAGCAGCTTAGATCCAGAGGGCGAGACCCAGTACTTC.

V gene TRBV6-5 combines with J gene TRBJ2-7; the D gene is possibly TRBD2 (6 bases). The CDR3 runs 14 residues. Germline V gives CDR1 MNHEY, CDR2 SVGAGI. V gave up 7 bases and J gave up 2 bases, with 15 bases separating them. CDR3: CASTEQPGAYEQYF. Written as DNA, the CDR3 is TGTGCCAGCACCGAGCAGCCGGGGGCCTACGAGCAGTACTTC.

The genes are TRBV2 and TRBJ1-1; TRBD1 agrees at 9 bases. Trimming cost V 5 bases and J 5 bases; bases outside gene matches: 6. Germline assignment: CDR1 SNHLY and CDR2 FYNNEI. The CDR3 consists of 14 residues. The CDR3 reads CASSLGQGWTEAFF. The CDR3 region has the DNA TGTGCCAGCAGTCTTGGACAGGGGTGGACTGAAGCTTTCTTT.

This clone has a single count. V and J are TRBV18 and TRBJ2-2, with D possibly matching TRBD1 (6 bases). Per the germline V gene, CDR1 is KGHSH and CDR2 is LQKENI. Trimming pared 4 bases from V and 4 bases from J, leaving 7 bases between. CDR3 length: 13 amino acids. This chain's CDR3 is CASSRQVTGELFF. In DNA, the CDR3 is TGTGCCAGCTCACGACAGGTCACCGGGGAGCTGTTTTTT.

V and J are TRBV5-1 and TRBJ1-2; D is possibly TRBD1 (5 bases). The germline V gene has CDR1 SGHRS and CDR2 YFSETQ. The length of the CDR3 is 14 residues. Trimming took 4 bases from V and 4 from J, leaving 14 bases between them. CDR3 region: CASSPTDGGYGYTF. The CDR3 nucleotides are TGCGCCAGCAGCCCAACTGACGGGGGCTATGGCTACACCTTC.

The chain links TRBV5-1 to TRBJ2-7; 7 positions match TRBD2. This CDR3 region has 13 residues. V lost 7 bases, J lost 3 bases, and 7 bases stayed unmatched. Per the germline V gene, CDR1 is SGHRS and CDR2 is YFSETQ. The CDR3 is CASRGETLYEQYF. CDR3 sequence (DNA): TGCGCCAGCCGGGGGGAAACCCTCTACGAGCAGTACTTC.

The CDR3 coding sequence is TGTGCCAGCAGCTTAGATAACAGTCAACTTCTCTCTGGAAACACCATATATTTT. Encoded protein: CASSLDNSQLLSGNTIYF. The chain recombines TRBV7-8 with TRBJ1-3; D not certain. Trimming took off 1 base at V and 0 bases at J, with 16 bases between the two ends. CDR3 length equals 18 residues. Germline V gene data show CDR1 as SGHVS and CDR2 as FQNEAQ. The whole variable domain, filled in from reference TRBV7-8 and TRBJ1-3, reads GAGVSQSPRYKVAKRGQDVALRCDPISGHVSLFWYQQALGQGPEFLTYFQNEAQLDKSGLPSDRFFAERPEGSVSTLKIQRTQQEDSAVYLCASSLDNSQLLSGNTIYFGEGSWLTVV.

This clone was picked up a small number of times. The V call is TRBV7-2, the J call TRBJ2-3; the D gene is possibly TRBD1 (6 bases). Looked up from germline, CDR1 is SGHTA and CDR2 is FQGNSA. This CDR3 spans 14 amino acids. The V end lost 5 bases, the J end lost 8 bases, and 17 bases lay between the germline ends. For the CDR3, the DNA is TGTGCCAGCAGCCTAAGACAGGCAGGAGTTACGCAGTATTTT. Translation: CASSLRQAGVTQYF. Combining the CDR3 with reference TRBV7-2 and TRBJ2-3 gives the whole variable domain GAGVSQSPSNKVTEKGKDVELRCDPISGHTALYWYRQSLGQGLEFLIYFQGNSAPDKSGLPSDRFSAERTGGSVSTLTIQRTQQEDSAVYLCASSLRQAGVTQYFGPGTRLTVL.

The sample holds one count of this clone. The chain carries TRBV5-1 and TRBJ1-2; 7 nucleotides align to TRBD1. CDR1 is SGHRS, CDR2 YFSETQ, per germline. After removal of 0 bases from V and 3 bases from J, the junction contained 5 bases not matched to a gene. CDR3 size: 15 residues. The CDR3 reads CASSLEFGQDYGYTF. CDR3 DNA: TGCGCCAGCAGCTTGGAATTTGGACAGGACTATGGCTACACCTTC.

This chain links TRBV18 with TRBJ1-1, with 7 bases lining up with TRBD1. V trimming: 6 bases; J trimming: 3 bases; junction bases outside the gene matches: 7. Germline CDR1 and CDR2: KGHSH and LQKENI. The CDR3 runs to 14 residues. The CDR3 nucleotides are TGTGCCAGCTCCCTAGGGGGCGGAGACACTGAAGCTTTCTTT. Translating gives CASSLGGGDTEAFF.

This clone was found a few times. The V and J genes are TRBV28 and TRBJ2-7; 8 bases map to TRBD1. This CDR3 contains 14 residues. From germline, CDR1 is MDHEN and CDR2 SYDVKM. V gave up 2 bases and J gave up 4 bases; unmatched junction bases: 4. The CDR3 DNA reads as TGTGCCAGCAGTTTACCAGGGGGCAGTTACGAGCAGTACTTC. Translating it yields CASSLPGGSYEQYF. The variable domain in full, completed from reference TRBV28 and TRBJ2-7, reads DVKVTQSSRYLVKRTGEKVFLECVQDMDHENMFWYRQDPGLGLRLIYFSYDVKMKEKGDIPEGYSVSREKKERFSLILESASTNQTSMYLCASSLPGGSYEQYFGPGTRLTVT.

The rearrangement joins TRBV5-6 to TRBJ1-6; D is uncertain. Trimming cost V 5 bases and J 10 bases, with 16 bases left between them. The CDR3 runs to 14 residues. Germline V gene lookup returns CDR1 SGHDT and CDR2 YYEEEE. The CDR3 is CASSSRLNGSPLHF. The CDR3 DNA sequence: TGTGCCAGCAGTTCCAGACTAAACGGGTCACCCCTCCACTTT.

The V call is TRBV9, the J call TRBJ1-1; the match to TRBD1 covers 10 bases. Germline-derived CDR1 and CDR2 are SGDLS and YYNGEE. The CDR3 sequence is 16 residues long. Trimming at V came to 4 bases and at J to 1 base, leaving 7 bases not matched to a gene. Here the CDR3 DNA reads TGTGCCAGCAGCCCCAGACAGGGGGCGACGAACACTGAAGCTTTCTTT. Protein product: CASSPRQGATNTEAFF.

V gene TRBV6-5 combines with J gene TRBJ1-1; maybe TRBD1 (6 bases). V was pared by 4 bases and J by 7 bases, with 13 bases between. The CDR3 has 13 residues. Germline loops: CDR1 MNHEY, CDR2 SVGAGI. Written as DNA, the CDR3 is TGTGCCAGCAGTTTACAGGGTCTCGGTGAAGCTTTCTTT. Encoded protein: CASSLQGLGEAFF.

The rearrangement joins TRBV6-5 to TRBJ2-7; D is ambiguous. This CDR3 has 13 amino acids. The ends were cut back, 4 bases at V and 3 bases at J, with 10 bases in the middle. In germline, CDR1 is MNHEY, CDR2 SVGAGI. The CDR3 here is CASSSPGGYEQYF. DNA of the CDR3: TGTGCCAGCAGTTCACCAGGTGGCTACGAGCAGTACTTC.

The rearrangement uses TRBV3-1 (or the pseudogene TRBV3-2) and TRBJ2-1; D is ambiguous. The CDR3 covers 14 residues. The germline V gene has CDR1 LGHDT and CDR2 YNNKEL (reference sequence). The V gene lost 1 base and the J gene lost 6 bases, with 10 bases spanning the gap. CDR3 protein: CASSQGYVRNEQFF. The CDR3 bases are TGTGCCAGCAGCCAAGGGTACGTGCGCAATGAGCAGTTCTTC.

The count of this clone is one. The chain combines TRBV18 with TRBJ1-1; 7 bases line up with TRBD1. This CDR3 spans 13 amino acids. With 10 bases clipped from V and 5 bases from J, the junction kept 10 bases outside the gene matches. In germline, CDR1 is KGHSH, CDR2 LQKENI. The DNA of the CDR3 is TGTGCCACCATGGACAGGCCGGGTACTGAAGCTTTCTTT. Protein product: CATMDRPGTEAFF.

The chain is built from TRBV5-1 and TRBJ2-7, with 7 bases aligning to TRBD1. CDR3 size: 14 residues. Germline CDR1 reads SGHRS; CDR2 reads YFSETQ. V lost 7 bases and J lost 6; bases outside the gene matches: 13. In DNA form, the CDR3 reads TGCGCCAGCGGACCGGGGACAGAGGGTCTCGAGCAGTACTTC. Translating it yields CASGPGTEGLEQYF.

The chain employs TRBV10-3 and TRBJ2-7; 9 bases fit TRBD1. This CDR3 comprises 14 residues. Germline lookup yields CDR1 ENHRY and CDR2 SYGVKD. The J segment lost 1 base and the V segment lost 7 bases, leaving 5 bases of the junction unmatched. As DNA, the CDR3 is TGTGCCATCACTCCTGGACAGGGGTCCTACGAGCAGTACTTC. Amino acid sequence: CAITPGQGSYEQYF.

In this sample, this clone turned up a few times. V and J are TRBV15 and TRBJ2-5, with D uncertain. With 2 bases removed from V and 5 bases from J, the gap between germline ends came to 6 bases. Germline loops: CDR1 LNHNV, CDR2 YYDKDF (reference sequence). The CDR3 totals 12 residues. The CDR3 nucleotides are TGTGCCACCAGCAGACCCGGGGAGACCCAGTACTTC. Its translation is CATSRPGETQYF.

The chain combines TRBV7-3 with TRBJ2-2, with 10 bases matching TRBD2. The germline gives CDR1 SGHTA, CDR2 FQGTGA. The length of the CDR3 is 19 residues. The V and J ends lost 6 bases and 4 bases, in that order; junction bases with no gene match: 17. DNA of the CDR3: TGTGCCAGCAGACAAAGGGCCCTAGCGGGAGCAAATGGCACCGGGGAGCTGTTTTTT. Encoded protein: CASRQRALAGANGTGELFF. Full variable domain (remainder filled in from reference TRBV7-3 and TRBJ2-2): GAGVSQTPSNKVTEKGKYVELRCDPISGHTALYWYRQSLGQGPEFLIYFQGTGAADDSGLPNDRFFAVRPEGSVSTLKIQRTERGDSAVYLCASRQRALAGANGTGELFFGEGSRLTVL.

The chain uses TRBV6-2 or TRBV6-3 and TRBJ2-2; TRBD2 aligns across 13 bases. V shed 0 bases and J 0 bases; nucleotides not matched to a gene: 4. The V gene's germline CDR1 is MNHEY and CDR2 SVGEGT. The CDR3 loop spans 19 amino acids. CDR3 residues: CASSYSVGLAGANTGELFF. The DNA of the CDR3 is TGTGCCAGCAGTTACTCGGTAGGACTAGCGGGAGCGAACACCGGGGAGCTGTTTTTT.

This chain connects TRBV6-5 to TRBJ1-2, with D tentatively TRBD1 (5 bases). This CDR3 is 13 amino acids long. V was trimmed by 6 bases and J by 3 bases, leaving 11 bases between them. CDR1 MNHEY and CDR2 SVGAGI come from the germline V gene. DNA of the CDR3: TGTGCCAGCAGGGCCGGGACTTACTATGGCTACACCTTC. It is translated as CASRAGTYYGYTF.

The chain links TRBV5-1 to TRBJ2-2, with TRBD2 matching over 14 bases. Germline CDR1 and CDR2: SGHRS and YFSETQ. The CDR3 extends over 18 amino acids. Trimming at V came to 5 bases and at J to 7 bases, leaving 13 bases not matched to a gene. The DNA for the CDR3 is TGCGCCAGCAGACCGGGACTAGCGGGAGTAGGGGTGGACGGGGAGCTGTTTTTT. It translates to CASRPGLAGVGVDGELFF.

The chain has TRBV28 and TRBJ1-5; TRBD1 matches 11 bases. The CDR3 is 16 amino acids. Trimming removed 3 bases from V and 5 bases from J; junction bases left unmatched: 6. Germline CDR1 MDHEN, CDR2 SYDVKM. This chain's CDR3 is CASSFLRGQGDQPQHF. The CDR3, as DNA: TGTGCCAGCAGTTTTCTTAGGGGACAGGGGGATCAGCCCCAGCATTTT.

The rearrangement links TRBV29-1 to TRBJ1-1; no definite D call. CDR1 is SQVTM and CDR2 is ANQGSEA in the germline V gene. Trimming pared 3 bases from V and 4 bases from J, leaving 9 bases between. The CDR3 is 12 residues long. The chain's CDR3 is CSVEEPATEAFF. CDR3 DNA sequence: TGCAGCGTTGAGGAGCCGGCCACTGAAGCTTTCTTT.

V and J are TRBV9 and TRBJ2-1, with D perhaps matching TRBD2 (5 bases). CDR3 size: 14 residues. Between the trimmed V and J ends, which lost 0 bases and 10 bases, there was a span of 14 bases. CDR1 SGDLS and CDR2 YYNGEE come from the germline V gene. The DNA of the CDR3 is TGTGCCAGCAGCGTAGAACTGGGAGCAGGCGAGCAGTTCTTC. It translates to CASSVELGAGEQFF. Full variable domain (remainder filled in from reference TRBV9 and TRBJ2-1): DSGVTQTPKHLITATGQRVTLRCSPRSGDLSVYWYQQSLDQGLQFLIQYYNGEERAKGNILERFSAQQFPDLHSELNLSSLELGDSALYFCASSVELGAGEQFFGPGTRLTVL.

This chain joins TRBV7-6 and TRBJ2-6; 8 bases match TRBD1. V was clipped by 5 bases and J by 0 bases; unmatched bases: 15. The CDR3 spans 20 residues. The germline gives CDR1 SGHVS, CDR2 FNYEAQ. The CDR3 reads CASSPGTGFFPLSGANVLTF. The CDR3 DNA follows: TGTGCCAGCAGCCCCGGGACAGGCTTTTTTCCCCTCTCTGGGGCCAACGTCCTGACTTTC.

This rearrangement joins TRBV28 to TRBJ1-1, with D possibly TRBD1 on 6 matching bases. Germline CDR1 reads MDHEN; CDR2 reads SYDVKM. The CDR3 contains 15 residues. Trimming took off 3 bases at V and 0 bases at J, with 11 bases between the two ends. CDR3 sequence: CASSFAGAVNTEAFF. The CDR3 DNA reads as TGTGCCAGCAGTTTTGCAGGGGCGGTGAACACTGAAGCTTTCTTT.